Listed below are T cell receptor beta chains from one sample, sequenced in a study of T cells in Graves' hyperthyroidism and ophthalmopathy. TCRdb re-derived calls from the multiplex PCR reads in MiXCR, one entry per CDR3 protein. The sample carries roughly 840,000 distinct CDR3 sequences, about two fifths recorded once. The specimen was blood. The receptors derive from a man between 18 and 29 years old with Graves' hyperthyroidism. The CDR3 runs from the conserved cysteine through the conserved F or W. Each record gives: J gene, V gene, CDR3 length, clone size, D gene, CDR3 protein, CDR3 DNA. A D gene is named only where the DNA matches it firmly. The size of a clone is reported for some rows only, either as once, few or many, or as a class for expanded clones.

TRBJ1-1 TRBV20-1 15 many NA CSAREIIGMNTEAFF TGCAGTGCTAGGGAGATAATAGGGATGAACACTGAAGCTTTCTTT
TRBJ2-6 TRBV6-1 14 NA NA CASKGGSGANVLTF TGTGCCAGCAAGGGGGGCTCTGGGGCCAACGTCCTGACTTTC
TRBJ1-2 TRBV10-3 14 many NA CAISESSGVDGYTF TGTGCCATCAGTGAGTCGTCAGGGGTGGACGGCTACACCTTC
TRBJ1-3 TRBV12-3/TRBV12-4 15 many NA CASSTTFGAGNTIYF TGTGCCAGCAGCACGACCTTTGGCGCTGGAAACACCATATATTTT
TRBJ2-7 TRBV9 14 few NA CASSASGASYEQYF TGTGCCAGCAGCGCGAGTGGGGCTAGCTACGAGCAGTACTTC
TRBJ1-5 TRBV7-2 15 few NA CASSLAGEYNQPQHF TGTGCCAGCAGCTTAGCAGGGGAGTACAATCAGCCCCAGCATTTT
TRBJ1-1 TRBV15 16 many NA CATSRDRGRGYTEAFF TGTGCCACCAGCAGAGATCGAGGGAGGGGGTACACTGAAGCTTTCTTT
TRBJ2-2 TRBV4-1 18 NA TRBD2 CASTLMRTSGRITGELFF TGTGCCAGCACCCTGATGAGGACTAGCGGGAGAATAACTGGGGAGCTGTTTTTT
TRBJ1-1 TRBV29-1 11 many NA CSGGGSHEAFF TGCAGCGGTGGGGGCAGCCACGAAGCTTTCTTT
TRBJ1-5 TRBV20-1 12 NA NA CSASISNQPQHF TGCAGTGCTAGCATTAGCAATCAGCCCCAGCATTTT
TRBJ1-1 TRBV29-1 12 NA NA CSEDRLNTEAFF TGCAGCGAAGACAGGCTGAACACTGAAGCTTTCTTT
TRBJ2-5 TRBV19 12 NA NA CASTSRRETQYF TGTGCCAGTACCTCCCGCAGAGAGACCCAGTACTTC
TRBJ2-5 TRBV3-1 16 NA TRBD2 CASSRRGGGAQETQYF TGTGCCAGCAGCCGTAGGGGCGGGGGGGCCCAAGAGACCCAGTACTTC
TRBJ1-3 TRBV12-3/TRBV12-4 18 NA NA CASRPQANVRISGNTIYF TGTGCCAGCAGACCTCAAGCTAACGTCCGGATCTCTGGAAACACCATATATTTT
TRBJ1-5 TRBV14 14 many NA CASSQAGVGQPQHF TGTGCCAGCAGCCAAGCAGGAGTGGGGCAGCCCCAGCATTTT
TRBJ2-7 TRBV7-2 17 NA TRBD1 CASSAQGSQGASYEQYF TGTGCCAGCAGCGCCCAGGGCTCCCAGGGGGCAAGCTACGAGCAGTACTTC
TRBJ1-2 TRBV5-1 15 NA NA CASSPSRGGIYGYTF TGCGCCAGCAGCCCCTCCCGGGGGGGAATCTATGGCTACACCTTC
TRBJ2-7 TRBV7-9 15 many TRBD1 CASSLAGQGLYEQYF TGTGCCAGCAGCTTAGCCGGACAGGGGCTATACGAGCAGTACTTC
TRBJ2-7 TRBV5-1 13 few NA CASSREATYEQYF TGCGCCAGCAGCCGGGAAGCTACATACGAGCAGTACTTC
TRBJ2-2 TRBV7-9 14 NA NA CASSLQGHTGELFF TGTGCCAGCAGCCTACAGGGACACACCGGGGAGCTGTTTTTT
TRBJ2-2 TRBV20-1 17 NA NA CSARGWGRAANTGELFF TGCAGTGCTAGGGGATGGGGTAGGGCGGCGAACACCGGGGAGCTGTTTTTT
TRBJ2-6 TRBV10-3 15 NA NA CASRIGQSGANVLTF TGTGCCAGCAGGATCGGACAATCTGGGGCCAACGTCCTGACTTTC
TRBJ1-6 TRBV7-2 14 many NA CASSLEVLGSPLHF TGTGCCAGCAGCTTAGAAGTTTTGGGATCACCCCTCCACTTT